These T cell receptor beta chains were read from a single sample in a study of blood T cell repertoires in COVID-19. Generated by immunoSEQ multiplex PCR, the TCRdb table keeps only in-frame clones and is missing some. The sample holds about 70,000 clones, roughly 87% seen once. The sequencing input was peripheral blood. These receptors originate from a woman over 75 with acute or convalescent COVID-19. Each CDR3 is given with its conserved first and last residue. The D gene is left open where the match is weak. Size tells how often a clone was seen (once, few, many) or the class of an expanded clone, and some rows leave it out.

d_call clone_size j_call v_call cdr3_aa cdr3_nt
. . TRBJ1-6 TRBV6-6 CASSRGLEGSPLHF TGTGCCAGCAGCAGGGGCCTAGAAGGTTCACCCCTCCACTTT
TRBD1 once TRBJ1-1 TRBV5-1 CASSPMTGMNTEAFF TGCGCCAGCAGCCCAATGACAGGGATGAACACTGAAGCTTTCTTT
TRBD2 . TRBJ2-1 TRBV27 CASSLVIAGVDLWDNEQFF TGTGCCAGCAGTTTAGTAATAGCGGGAGTCGACCTTTGGGACAATGAGCAGTTCTTC
TRBD1 few TRBJ2-5 TRBV5-1 CASSLGQGRQETQYF TGCGCCAGCAGCTTGGGACAGGGACGTCAAGAGACCCAGTACTTC
TRBD2 once TRBJ2-1 TRBV24-1 CATSGGRRGSSYNEQFF TGTGCCACCAGTGGAGGGAGGCGGGGGAGCTCCTACAATGAGCAGTTCTTC
. . TRBJ1-2 TRBV2 CASSAGSKGYTF TGTGCCAGCAGTGCGGGTTCGAAGGGCTACACCTTC
. once TRBJ2-6 TRBV19 CASTPNRGPANVLTF TGTGCCAGTACCCCGAATCGTGGCCCGGCCAACGTCCTGACTTTC
. . TRBJ1-2 TRBV3-1/TRBV3-2 CASSPLRDYGYTF TGTGCCAGCAGCCCTCTGCGCGACTATGGCTACACCTTC
TRBD2 . TRBJ2-1 TRBV5-1 CASSLPSGSYNEQFF TGCGCCAGCAGCTTGCCCAGCGGGAGCTACAATGAGCAGTTCTTC
. . TRBJ2-1 TRBV5-1 CASSPGETSYNEQFF TGCGCCAGCAGCCCGGGGGAGACCTCGTACAATGAGCAGTTCTTC
TRBD2 . TRBJ2-1 TRBV7-9 CASNIGTISYNEQFF TGTGCCAGCAACATCGGGACTATTTCCTACAATGAGCAGTTCTTC
. . TRBJ1-2 TRBV10-3 CAISEDSAYGYTF TGTGCCATCAGTGAGGACAGCGCCTATGGCTACACCTTC